These T cell receptor beta chains were read from a single sample in a study of cytomegalovirus exposure and HLA in healthy donors. Here immunoSEQ multiplex PCR was the method, and the copy in TCRdb shows in-frame clones only, minus some. Among under 150,000 clones, 70% to 80% were seen once, and the ten largest hold about 5%. Sequencing was carried out using PBMCs. The receptors come from a male donor in good health and CMV-seronegative. CDR3s include the opening cysteine and the closing phenylalanine or tryptophan. A D gene is named only where the DNA matches it firmly. Not all rows give a size; the values are once, few, many and, for expanded clones, a class.

TRBJ2-7 . TRBV9 TRBD1 TGTGCCAGCAGCCCCGGGACAGGGGACTACGAGCAGTACTTC CASSPGTGDYEQYF
TRBJ1-2 . TRBV5-4 . TGTGCCAGCAGCTCGCAGGGACTCTATGGCTACACCTTC CASSSQGLYGYTF
TRBJ1-1 few TRBV6-5 . TGTGCCAGCAGTTATTTCAACAGAATGAACACTGAAGCTTTCTTT CASSYFNRMNTEAFF
TRBJ1-2 once TRBV5-4 . TGTGCCAGCAGCACCTCGAGGGCGGAGGGCTACACCTTC CASSTSRAEGYTF
TRBJ1-1 . TRBV9 . TGTGCCAGCAGCGTTGGACCGGGGAGTACTGAAGCTTTCTTT CASSVGPGSTEAFF
TRBJ1-1 . TRBV30 . TGTGCCTGGAGTCAGGGGTCTGAAGCTTTCTTT CAWSQGSEAFF
TRBJ1-5 . TRBV7-2 . TGTGCCAGCAGCTTAGATATCAGGGGCAATCAGCCCCAGCATTTT CASSLDIRGNQPQHF
TRBJ1-3 . TRBV7-9 TRBD1 TGTGCCAGCAGCTCCGACAGGGGTAATGGAAACACCATATATTTT CASSSDRGNGNTIYF
TRBJ2-1 . TRBV9 . TGTGCCAGCAGCGGGACAGTTTACAATGAGCAGTTCTTC CASSGTVYNEQFF
TRBJ2-2 . TRBV7-3 . TGTGCCAGCAGCTTCCCGGGGGGCGACCTGTTTTTT CASSFPGGDLFF
TRBJ2-4 few TRBV7-2 TRBD1 TGTGCCAGCAGCCCTCTGTCCGGGACAGGCCGTATAGCCAAAAACATTCAGTACTTC CASSPLSGTGRIAKNIQYF
TRBJ2-1 . TRBV4-3 TRBD2 TGCGCCAGCAGCCAAGACCTAGCGGGGGGGCGGAATGAGCAGTTCTTC CASSQDLAGGRNEQFF
TRBJ1-2 . TRBV23-1 . TGCGGCGGGGGCGAGGGTGGCTATGGCTACACCTTC CGGGEGGYGYTF
TRBJ1-5 few TRBV19 TRBD1 TGTGCCAGCAGAGCGAGCCGGGACAGCCTTAATCAGCCCCAGCATTTT CASRASRDSLNQPQHF